This T cell receptor (beta chain) was sequenced in a study of T cell changes during pregnancy in multiple sclerosis. This clone was counted only a few times. Profiled with immunoSEQ multiplex PCR; TCRdb holds only in-frame clones, not every one. This table holds roughly 72,000 clones, 80% to 90% found once. This clonotype originated in a female donor in good health, enrolled as a control in a pregnancy study. This material consisted of peripheral blood, taken in the first trimester of pregnancy.

The CDR3 sequence: CASSPGGLGREQYF. In nucleotides, the CDR3 is TGTGCCAGCAGTCCGGGGGGCCTTGGGAGAGAGCAGTACTTC. The rearrangement joins TRBV7-9 to TRBJ2-7, with D perhaps TRBD2 (7 bases). The germline CDR1 and CDR2 sequences are SEHNR and FQNEAQ (reference sequence). V lost 6 bases and J lost 7, with 19 bases in between. CDR3 length: 14 amino acids.